These T cell receptor beta chains were read from a single sample in a study of beta chain features in type 1 diabetes. Assay: immunoSEQ multiplex PCR; the TCRdb copy retains only in-frame clones and omits some. Counted here are 500,000 to 650,000 clones, 9.5% to 15% occurring once; the ten biggest clones make up around 0.12%. Sequenced material: naive CD4+ T cells from blood. These receptor sequences come from a man between 25 and 39 years old with type 1 diabetes. CDR3s include the opening cysteine and the closing phenylalanine or tryptophan. A D gene is named only where the DNA matches it firmly. Clone size is given for some rows only: seen once, a few or many times, or a class if the clone is expanded.

.,TRBV21-1,TRBJ2-7,few,CASSPRRYEQYF,TGTGCCAGCAGCCCCCGGAGATACGAGCAGTACTTC
.,TRBV5-1,TRBJ2-5,few,CASSLVGQQETQYF,TGCGCCAGCAGCTTGGTCGGACAGCAAGAGACCCAGTACTTC
TRBD1,TRBV9,TRBJ2-1,.,CASSPRGPSSNEQFF,TGTGCCAGCAGCCCCAGGGGGCCATCTTCCAATGAGCAGTTCTTC
.,TRBV5-4,TRBJ1-2,.,CASSLRQDGYTF,TGTGCCAGCAGCTTGCGGCAAGATGGCTACACCTTC
TRBD1,TRBV7-2,TRBJ1-1,.,CASSKTGGPNTEAFF,TGTGCCAGCAGCAAGACAGGGGGCCCGAACACTGAAGCTTTCTTT
.,TRBV6-5,TRBJ1-2,.,CASSFGPAGYTF,TGTGCCAGCAGTTTCGGACCTGCTGGCTACACCTTC
TRBD2,TRBV29-1,TRBJ2-7,.,CSVKRGLSYEQYF,TGCAGCGTGAAGCGGGGCCTCTCCTACGAGCAGTACTTC
TRBD1,TRBV28,TRBJ2-7,.,CASFVSGQGENEQYF,TGTGCCAGCTTTGTCTCGGGACAGGGGGAAAACGAGCAGTACTTC
TRBD2,TRBV11-3,TRBJ2-7,few,CASSFSLLAGSAYF,TGTGCCAGCAGCTTTAGTTTACTAGCGGGGAGTGCGTACTTC
.,TRBV4-3,TRBJ1-1,.,CASSQLMGMEAFF,TGCGCCAGCAGCCAATTAATGGGGATGGAAGCTTTCTTT
.,TRBV7-9,TRBJ1-5,.,CASSLNSNQPQHF,TGTGCCAGCAGTCTGAATAGCAATCAGCCCCAGCATTTT
.,TRBV7-8,TRBJ2-5,.,CASSSMQAPEETQYF,TGTGCCAGCAGCTCGATGCAAGCGCCGGAGGAGACCCAGTACTTC
.,TRBV6-6,TRBJ1-5,few,CASSYDANSNQPQHF,TGTGCCAGCAGTTACGACGCGAATAGCAATCAGCCCCAGCATTTT
.,TRBV7-2,TRBJ2-7,.,CASSLVGGAYEQYF,TGTGCCAGCAGCTTAGTAGGGGGAGCCTACGAGCAGTACTTC
TRBD1,TRBV5-1,TRBJ1-1,few,CASREGAGTEAFF,TGCGCCAGCAGGGAGGGGGCTGGCACTGAAGCTTTCTTT
TRBD2,TRBV7-2,TRBJ2-5,.,CASSAGGFQLRETQYF,TGTGCCAGCAGCGCCGGGGGGTTCCAGCTACGGGAGACCCAGTACTTC
.,TRBV27,TRBJ2-3,.,CASSLLGTSTDTQYF,TGTGCCAGCAGTTTATTAGGGACTAGCACAGATACGCAGTATTTT
TRBD1,TRBV27,TRBJ2-2,few,CASSFPDRGHGELFF,TGTGCCAGCAGTTTCCCGGACAGGGGGCACGGGGAGCTGTTTTTT
.,TRBV30,TRBJ2-1,few,CAWKTGFNNEQFF,TGTGCCTGGAAAACGGGGTTTAACAATGAGCAGTTCTTC
.,TRBV9,TRBJ1-2,few,CASSAGQYGYTF,TGTGCCAGCAGCGCCGGACAGTATGGCTACACCTTC
.,TRBV19,TRBJ2-7,few,CASSNGRYGYEQYF,TGTGCCAGTAGTAACGGCAGATACGGCTACGAGCAGTACTTC
TRBD2,TRBV4-1,TRBJ2-3,few,CASSQERAPGLAGVSTDTQYF,TGCGCCAGCAGCCAAGAGAGGGCGCCGGGACTAGCGGGAGTTAGCACAGATACGCAGTATTTT
.,TRBV28,TRBJ1-6,few,CASSLSESRPPLHF,TGTGCCAGCAGTTTATCGGAGTCGCGGCCACCCCTCCACTTT
TRBD1,TRBV2,TRBJ2-2,.,CASSVGQLNTGELFF,TGTGCCAGCAGTGTGGGACAGCTTAACACCGGGGAGCTGTTTTTT
.,TRBV7-9,TRBJ1-1,few,CASSLSATLTEAFF,TGTGCCAGCAGCTTAAGTGCAACCCTAACTGAAGCTTTCTTT
.,TRBV2,TRBJ1-5,few,CASSARANRNQPQHF,TGTGCCAGCAGTGCGAGGGCGAATCGCAATCAGCCCCAGCATTTT
.,TRBV29-1,TRBJ2-3,few,CSVEKVGGVTDTQYF,TGCAGCGTTGAAAAGGTCGGCGGGGTCACAGATACGCAGTATTTT
TRBD1,TRBV15,TRBJ2-3,.,CATSGRQGSTDTQYF,TGTGCCACCAGCGGACGACAGGGATCCACAGATACGCAGTATTTT
TRBD1,TRBV7-9,TRBJ1-2,.,CASSLDRENGYTF,TGTGCCAGCAGCTTGGACAGGGAGAATGGCTACACCTTC
TRBD1,TRBV7-9,TRBJ1-5,.,CASSRTGSNQPQHF,TGTGCCAGCAGCCGGACAGGTAGCAATCAGCCCCAGCATTTT
.,TRBV5-6,TRBJ1-6,few,CASSLDREISAPLHF,TGTGCCAGCAGCTTGGACAGGGAGATCTCGGCACCCCTCCACTTT
.,TRBV5-1,TRBJ1-3,few,CASSAKGPRSGNTIYF,TGCGCCAGCAGCGCCAAGGGACCTCGCTCTGGAAACACCATATATTTT
.,TRBV11-2,TRBJ2-2,few,CASSLASLEAGELFF,TGTGCCAGCAGCTTAGCGAGCCTCGAGGCCGGGGAGCTGTTTTTT
TRBD1,TRBV13,TRBJ1-3,.,CASSWETGGSGNTIYF,TGTGCCAGCAGCTGGGAAACAGGGGGCTCTGGAAACACCATATATTTT
.,TRBV5-1,TRBJ2-7,few,CASSLETGGSEQYF,TGCGCCAGCAGCTTGGAGACAGGTGGAAGCGAGCAGTACTTC
.,TRBV4-3,TRBJ1-2,.,CASSQDLAGPYGYTF,TGCGCCAGCAGCCAAGACTTGGCGGGACCCTATGGCTACACCTTC
TRBD1,TRBV10-3,TRBJ2-7,.,CAIMDRGGEQYF,TGTGCCATCATGGACAGGGGAGGCGAGCAGTACTTC
.,TRBV20-1,TRBJ2-1,few,CSGLYNEQFF,TGCAGCGGACTGTACAATGAGCAGTTCTTC
.,TRBV27,TRBJ2-2,.,CASDTGELFF,TGTGCCAGCGACACCGGGGAGCTGTTTTTT
TRBD1,TRBV9,TRBJ1-6,.,CASSVGGGDSPLHF,TGTGCCAGCAGCGTAGGAGGGGGCGATTCACCCCTCCACTTT
.,TRBV5-1,TRBJ1-2,.,CASSLDGDYGYTF,TGCGCCAGCAGCTTGGACGGGGACTATGGCTACACCTTC
TRBD2,TRBV7-9,TRBJ2-7,.,CASSTQVREPYEQYF,TGTGCCAGCAGCACCCAAGTGCGGGAGCCCTACGAGCAGTACTTC
TRBD2,TRBV7-8,TRBJ2-5,few,CASSLAPRGGSGGETQYF,TGTGCCAGCAGCTTAGCGCCGCGGGGGGGCAGTGGAGGGGAGACCCAGTACTTC
.,TRBV7-2,TRBJ2-7,few,CASSLNGAYEQYF,TGTGCCAGCAGCTTAAATGGGGCCTACGAGCAGTACTTC
TRBD1,TRBV10-3,TRBJ1-2,few,CAVAETGGPGPYGYTF,TGTGCCGTCGCCGAGACAGGGGGCCCGGGGCCCTATGGCTACACCTTC
TRBD1,TRBV7-2,TRBJ1-2,few,CASSFRDRADYGYTF,TGTGCCAGCAGCTTCCGGGACAGGGCTGACTATGGCTACACCTTC
.,TRBV7-8,TRBJ1-4,.,CASSLDSSTNEKLFF,TGTGCCAGCAGCTTAGATTCATCAACTAATGAAAAACTGTTTTTT
TRBD1,TRBV18,TRBJ1-5,few,CASSPRPGQGLSGNQPQHF,TGTGCCAGCTCACCACGTCCGGGACAGGGGCTTAGTGGCAATCAGCCCCAGCATTTT
.,TRBV9,TRBJ2-7,few,CASSTNARAGYEQYF,TGTGCCAGCAGCACCAACGCCAGGGCGGGTTACGAGCAGTACTTC
TRBD1,TRBV7-9,TRBJ2-5,few,CASSPGQQETQYF,TGTGCCAGCAGCCCGGGACAGCAAGAGACCCAGTACTTC
.,TRBV6-5,TRBJ2-4,few,CASSYSNGKNIQYF,TGTGCCAGCAGTTACTCGAACGGGAAAAACATTCAGTACTTC
.,TRBV4-3,TRBJ2-7,.,CASSQETLRNEQYF,TGCGCCAGCAGCCAGGAGACACTCCGGAACGAGCAGTACTTC
.,TRBV6-4,TRBJ2-2,.,CASSRGATGELFF,TGTGCCAGCAGCAGGGGAGCGACCGGGGAGCTGTTTTTT
.,TRBV18,TRBJ2-5,.,CASSPPPQRKGETQYF,TGTGCCAGCTCACCTCCCCCACAAAGAAAGGGAGAGACCCAGTACTTC
.,TRBV2,TRBJ1-2,.,CASSEGGYTF,TGTGCCAGCAGTGAGGGCGGCTACACCTTC
.,TRBV7-2,TRBJ1-2,few,CASSRISTERDYTF,TGTGCCAGCAGTCGAATATCCACGGAACGAGACTACACCTTC